Below, 23 T cell receptor beta chains from the same sample are listed, as sequenced in a study of siplizumab effects on memory and regulatory T cells. Produced via immunoSEQ multiplex PCR; TCRdb's table is partial and in-frame only. The table has approximately 56,000 clones, around 97% seen once; the top ten hold 1.1%. The sample was naive CD8+ T cells sorted from blood. The source is a human donor in good health.

The chain joins TRBV12-5 to TRBJ2-7, with 8 bases that match TRBD2. V lost 8 bases and J lost 0; bases outside the gene matches: 6. Germline V gene sequence: CDR1 LGHNT, CDR2 FRNRAP. This CDR3 contains 14 residues. The DNA for the CDR3 is TGTGCTAGTTGGGTAGCGGGGAGCTCCTACGAGCAGTACTTC. It yields the protein CASWVAGSSYEQYF.

The CDR3 DNA is TGTGCCAGCAGCTTGGGGACAGGGGCTAACACTGAAGCTTTCTTT. Protein sequence: CASSLGTGANTEAFF. The chain recombines TRBV7-3 with TRBJ1-1, with 10 nucleotides matching TRBD1. This CDR3 has 15 amino acids. Germline loops: CDR1 SGHTA, CDR2 FQGTGA. V shed 3 bases and J 2 bases; nucleotides not matched to a gene: 3. The variable domain in full, completed from reference TRBV7-3 and TRBJ1-1, reads GAGVSQTPSNKVTEKGKYVELRCDPISGHTALYWYRQSLGQGPEFLIYFQGTGAADDSGLPNDRFFAVRPEGSVSTLKIQRTERGDSAVYLCASSLGTGANTEAFFGQGTRLTVV.

The chain's CDR3 is CASSSRTGSEETQYF. CDR3 DNA sequence: TGTGCCAGCAGTTCTCGGACAGGGTCGGAAGAGACCCAGTACTTC. The V call is TRBV6-5, the J call TRBJ2-5; 8 bases match TRBD1. The CDR3 totals 15 residues. J lost 3 bases, V lost 4 bases, and 7 bases had no gene match. Looked up from germline, CDR1 is MNHEY and CDR2 is SVGAGI.

The rearrangement joins TRBV4-3 to TRBJ2-1; 7 bases fit TRBD2. The ends lost 1 base at V and 13 bases at J; junction bases unmatched: 4. The CDR3 covers 12 residues. The germline V gene has CDR1 LGHNA and CDR2 YSLEER. CDR3 loop: CASSQVAGDQFF. The DNA for the CDR3 is TGCGCCAGCAGCCAAGTTGCGGGAGATCAGTTCTTC.

V gene TRBV28 combines with J gene TRBJ2-7; 7 bases are a match to TRBD2. V lost 1 base, J lost 4 bases, and 7 bases stayed unmatched. Germline CDR1 and CDR2: MDHEN and SYDVKM. CDR3 length equals 15 residues. The CDR3 DNA follows: TGTGCCAGCAGTTTATCCGCGGGGGTATCTTACGAGCAGTACTTC. Protein: CASSLSAGVSYEQYF.

The chain has TRBV6-6 and TRBJ2-7; D gene uncertain. CDR1 is MNHNY and CDR2 is SVGAGI in the germline V gene (reference sequence). V was pared by 2 bases and J by 3 bases, with 5 bases between. This CDR3 spans 12 amino acids. The CDR3: CASSYANYEQYF. The CDR3 bases are TGTGCCAGCAGTTACGCTAACTACGAGCAGTACTTC.

This chain uses TRBV27 with TRBJ2-7; no firm D call. CDR1 and CDR2 (germline): MNHEY, SMNVEV (reference sequence). There are 14 residues in the CDR3. Trimming pared 6 bases from V and 4 bases from J, leaving 16 bases between. The CDR3 protein is CASSPQERAYEQYF. The CDR3 region has the DNA TGTGCCAGCAGCCCGCAGGAACGGGCTTACGAGCAGTACTTC.

The chain joins TRBV30 to TRBJ1-1; D is undetermined. Germline loops: CDR1 GTSNPN, CDR2 SVGIG (reference sequence). Trimming shortened V by 4 bases and J by 5 bases, and 14 bases separated the two germline ends. The CDR3 has 13 amino acids. The CDR3 DNA is TGTGCCTGGACAATGGTCAGAGGGACTGAAGCTTTCTTT. Protein: CAWTMVRGTEAFF.

The J gene is TRBJ2-7, the V gene TRBV6-1; 8 positions agree with TRBD2. Germline V gene sequence: CDR1 MNHNS, CDR2 SASEGT. The CDR3 is 15 residues long. J gave up 6 bases and V 3 bases, and 10 bases lay outside the gene matches. As DNA, the CDR3 is TGTGCCAGCAGTGATGGGGGACTAGTAACTGGCGAGCAGTACTTC. Translated, it gives CASSDGGLVTGEQYF.

The chain has TRBV6-5 and TRBJ1-2; 11 nucleotides agree with TRBD1. The germline CDR1 and CDR2 sequences are MNHEY and SVGAGI. J gave up 6 bases and V 6 bases, and 6 bases lay outside the gene matches. The CDR3 has 14 residues. CDR3 bases: TGTGCCAGCAGGGGAAGGGACAGGGGGAATGGCTACACCTTC. This translates into CASRGRDRGNGYTF.

This clone has a handful of counts. The V and J genes are TRBV7-3 and TRBJ2-2; D not certain. V was pared by 3 bases and J by 7 bases, with 6 bases between. This CDR3 is built from 12 residues. The V gene's germline CDR1 is SGHTA and CDR2 FQGTGA. In nucleotides, the CDR3 is TGTGCCAGCAGCTTGGATGGCGGGGAGCTGTTTTTT. It encodes CASSLDGGELFF.

This sequence joins TRBV11-3 and TRBJ2-7, with D possibly TRBD2 on 5 matching bases. The V and J ends lost 2 bases and 3 bases respectively, with 20 bases between them. Per the germline V gene, CDR1 is SGHNT and CDR2 is YENEEA. The CDR3 has 17 residues. In DNA form, the CDR3 reads TGTGCCAGCAGCTTATCCAGCCGGGGAGAAGGAGGCTACGAGCAGTACTTC. Translation gives CASSLSSRGEGGYEQYF.

This rearrangement joins TRBV4-3 to TRBJ2-1; TRBD2 aligns across 7 bases. V shed 4 bases and J 3 bases; nucleotides not matched to a gene: 3. The CDR3 totals 14 residues. From germline, CDR1 is LGHNA and CDR2 YSLEER. The CDR3 loop is CASSPWEGYNEQFF. CDR3 sequence (DNA): TGCGCCAGCAGCCCGTGGGAGGGCTACAATGAGCAGTTCTTC.

The rearrangement joins TRBV15 to TRBJ1-5; D remains ambiguous. The CDR3 contains 11 residues. V lost 8 bases, J lost 4 bases, and 6 bases lay in between. CDR1 and CDR2 from the germline V gene are LNHNV and YYDKDF (reference sequence). The CDR3 reads CATGTNQPQHF. The CDR3 bases are TGTGCCACCGGTACAAATCAGCCCCAGCATTTT.

The chain uses TRBV27 and TRBJ2-7; 7 nucleotides match TRBD1. The V gene end was trimmed by 4 bases and the J gene end by 1 base; junction bases not matched to a gene: 7. Germline CDR1 MNHEY, CDR2 SMNVEV (reference sequence). The CDR3 has 15 residues. The CDR3 spells CASSSTGMGSYEQYF. The CDR3 nucleotides are TGTGCCAGCAGTTCGACAGGGATGGGTTCCTACGAGCAGTACTTC.

The chain combines TRBV19 with TRBJ2-2; D gene unclear. V was cut by 7 bases and J by 1 base, with 10 bases left in between. Germline V CDR1 and CDR2: LNHDA, SQIVND (reference sequence). This CDR3 has 14 amino acids. The CDR3 protein is CASNVAVNTGELFF. Written as DNA, the CDR3 is TGTGCCAGTAACGTAGCAGTGAACACCGGGGAGCTGTTTTTT.

The chain uses TRBV28 and TRBJ1-2; 7 positions match TRBD1. This CDR3 has 14 residues. Germline V CDR1 and CDR2: MDHEN, SYDVKM. The junction had 7 bases not matched to a gene; V was cut back by 2 bases and J by 7 bases. In DNA form, the CDR3 reads TGTGCCAGCAGTTTAAACCAGGGGGTACTTGGCTACACCTTC. It translates to CASSLNQGVLGYTF.

This rearrangement joins TRBV6-5 to TRBJ1-6; D perhaps matches TRBD1 (6 bases). V lost 0 bases and J 9 bases, leaving 12 bases between the germline ends. The CDR3 is 15 residues long. The V gene's germline CDR1 is MNHEY and CDR2 SVGAGI. The CDR3 region is CASSYSRQEGSPLHF. Here the CDR3 DNA reads TGTGCCAGCAGTTACTCGAGACAGGAGGGTTCACCCCTCCACTTT.

The chain carries TRBV6-6 and TRBJ1-1; the D gene is possibly TRBD1 (5 bases). The CDR3 consists of 14 residues. Trimming shortened V by 6 bases and J by 5 bases, and 16 bases separated the two germline ends. Germline V CDR1 and CDR2: MNHNY, SVGAGI (reference sequence). This CDR3 reads CASSHLGGGTEAFF. CDR3 DNA sequence: TGTGCCAGCAGCCACCTCGGGGGTGGTACTGAAGCTTTCTTT.

The V and J genes are TRBV6-5 and TRBJ2-3; D gene unclear. Germline-derived CDR1 and CDR2 are MNHEY and SVGAGI. Trimming stripped 4 bases from V and 3 bases from J, with 8 bases between. CDR3 length equals 13 residues. The CDR3: CASSLGGTDTQYF. Here the CDR3 DNA reads TGTGCCAGCAGTTTGGGCGGAACAGATACGCAGTATTTT.

This rearrangement joins TRBV27 to TRBJ2-7, with TRBD2 matching 10 bases. The length of the CDR3 is 15 residues. V lost 0 bases to trimming and J lost 6 bases; unmatched junction nucleotides: 5. CDR1 and CDR2 (germline): MNHEY, SMNVEV (reference sequence). The CDR3 loop reads CASSLSPLAGAEQYF. In DNA form, the CDR3 reads TGTGCCAGCAGTTTATCCCCCCTAGCGGGGGCCGAGCAGTACTTC.

This rearrangement joins TRBV7-8 to TRBJ2-2; D is uncertain. CDR3 size: 19 residues. The germline V gene encodes CDR1 SGHVS and CDR2 FQNEAQ. V was trimmed by 5 bases and J by 0 bases, leaving 22 bases between them. The CDR3 DNA sequence: TGTGCCAGCAGCCGCCTCCACGATGGGGTACGGGCGAACACCGGGGAGCTGTTTTTT. Its translation: CASSRLHDGVRANTGELFF.

The chain links TRBV9 to TRBJ2-7, with 7 bases fitting TRBD2. This CDR3 is built from 14 residues. Per the germline V gene, CDR1 is SGDLS and CDR2 is YYNGEE. V was clipped by 4 bases and J by 8 bases; unmatched bases: 12. The CDR3 loop reads CASSPQRDAGQQYF. The CDR3 nucleotides read TGTGCCAGCAGCCCACAGCGGGATGCAGGCCAGCAGTACTTC. The full variable domain, in which reference TRBV9 and TRBJ2-7 provide the parts outside the CDR3, is DSGVTQTPKHLITATGQRVTLRCSPRSGDLSVYWYQQSLDQGLQFLIQYYNGEERAKGNILERFSAQQFPDLHSELNLSSLELGDSALYFCASSPQRDAGQQYFGPGTRLTVT.